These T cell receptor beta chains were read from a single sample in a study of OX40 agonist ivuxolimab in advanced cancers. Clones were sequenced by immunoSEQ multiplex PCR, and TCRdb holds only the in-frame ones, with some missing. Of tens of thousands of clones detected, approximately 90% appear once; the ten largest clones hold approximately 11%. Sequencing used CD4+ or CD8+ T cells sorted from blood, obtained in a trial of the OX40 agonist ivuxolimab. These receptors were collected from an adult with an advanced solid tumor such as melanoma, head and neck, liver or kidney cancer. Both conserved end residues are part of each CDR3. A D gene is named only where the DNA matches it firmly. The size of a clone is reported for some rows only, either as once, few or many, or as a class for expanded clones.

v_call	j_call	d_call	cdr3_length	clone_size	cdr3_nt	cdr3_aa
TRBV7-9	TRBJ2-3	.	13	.	TGTGCCAGCAGCCAATGGTCGGGAGATACGCAGTATTTT	CASSQWSGDTQYF
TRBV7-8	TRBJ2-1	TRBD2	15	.	TGTGCCAGCAGCTTAGAGGGAGGGTCTTACAATGAGCAGTTCTTC	CASSLEGGSYNEQFF
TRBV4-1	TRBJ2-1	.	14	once	TGCGCCAGCAGCCTACCGGACACAGGCAATGAGCAGTTCTTC	CASSLPDTGNEQFF
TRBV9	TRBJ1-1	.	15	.	TGTGCCAGCAGCCCCGGGATAGCCATTGAGTATGAAGCTTTCTTT	CASSPGIAIEYEAFF
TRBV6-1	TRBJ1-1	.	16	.	TGTGCCAGCAGTGAAGATATGGCAGGGCTGAGTACTGAAGCTTTCTTT	CASSEDMAGLSTEAFF
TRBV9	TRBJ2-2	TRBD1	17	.	TGTGCCAGCAGCGTAGGAGTAGGGGACAGAAACACCGGGGAGCTGTTTTTT	CASSVGVGDRNTGELFF
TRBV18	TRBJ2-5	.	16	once	TGTGCCAGCTCACCTCCGCAGTGGGACCTCCAAGAGACCCAGTACTTC	CASSPPQWDLQETQYF
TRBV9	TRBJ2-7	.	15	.	TGTGCCAGCAGCGGGTGGGGCAGGGAATCGGACGAGCAGTACTTC	CASSGWGRESDEQYF
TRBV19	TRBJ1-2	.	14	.	TGTGCCAGTAGCCCGCCAGTAGCGGCCTATGGCTACACCTTC	CASSPPVAAYGYTF
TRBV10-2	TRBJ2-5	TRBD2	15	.	TGCGCCAGCAGCGGACTAGCGGGGGGGGATGAGACCCAGTACTTC	CASSGLAGGDETQYF
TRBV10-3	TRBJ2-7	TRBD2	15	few	TGTGCCATCAGTGCAGCTAGCGGGAGAGGCTACGAGCAGTACTTC	CAISAASGRGYEQYF
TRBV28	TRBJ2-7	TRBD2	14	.	TGTGCCAGCAGATCTAGCGGGAGCTCCTACGAGCAGTACTTC	CASRSSGSSYEQYF
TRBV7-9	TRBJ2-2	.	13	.	TGTGCCCGCAACCAGGAGAACACCGGGGAGCTGTTTTTT	CARNQENTGELFF
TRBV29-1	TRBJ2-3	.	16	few	TGCAGCGTTGATCGAGGGGCAGGAATTGCGGCAGATACGCAGTATTTT	CSVDRGAGIAADTQYF
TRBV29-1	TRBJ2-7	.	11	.	TGCAGCGTTGAAGTAGACTACGAGCAGTACTTC	CSVEVDYEQYF
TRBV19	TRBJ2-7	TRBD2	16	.	TGTGCCAGTAGTATAACCCCTAGCGGGGGGGTGTACGAGCAGTACTTC	CASSITPSGGVYEQYF
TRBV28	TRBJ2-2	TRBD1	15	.	TGTGCCACCTTGTATACAGGGGCGAACACCGGGGAGCTGTTTTTT	CATLYTGANTGELFF
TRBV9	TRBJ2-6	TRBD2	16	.	TGTGCCAGCAGCCCTACGGGGGGGGCTGGGGCCAACGTCCTGACTTTC	CASSPTGGAGANVLTF
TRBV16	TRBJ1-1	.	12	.	TGTGCCAGCAGCCACTATAACACTGAAGCTTTCTTT	CASSHYNTEAFF
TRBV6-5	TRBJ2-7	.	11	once	TGTGCCAGCACGGAGGGGGGCGAGCAGTACTTC	CASTEGGEQYF
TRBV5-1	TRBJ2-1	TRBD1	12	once	TGCGCCAGCAGCCCAGGGGGAGATGAGCAGTTCTTC	CASSPGGDEQFF
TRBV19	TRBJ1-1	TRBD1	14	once	TGTGCCAGTAGTCTCCGGGACAGGGGGACTGAAGCTTTCTTT	CASSLRDRGTEAFF